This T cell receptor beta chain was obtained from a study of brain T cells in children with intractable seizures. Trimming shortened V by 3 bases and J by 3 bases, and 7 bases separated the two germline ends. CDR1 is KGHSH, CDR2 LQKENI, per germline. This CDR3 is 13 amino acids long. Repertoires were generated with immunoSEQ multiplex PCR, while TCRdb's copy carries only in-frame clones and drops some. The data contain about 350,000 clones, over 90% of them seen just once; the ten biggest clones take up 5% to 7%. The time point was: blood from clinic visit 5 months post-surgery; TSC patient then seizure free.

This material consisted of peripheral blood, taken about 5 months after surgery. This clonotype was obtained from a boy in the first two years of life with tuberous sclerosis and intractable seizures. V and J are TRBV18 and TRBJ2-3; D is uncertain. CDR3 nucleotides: TGTGCCAGCTCACCTATCATAACAGATACGCAGTATTTT. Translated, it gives CASSPIITDTQYF.